This T cell receptor beta chain is from a study of blood T cell repertoires in COVID-19. Looking at the study overall: The United States, Italy and Spain were the sources of the acute and convalescent COVID-19 samples. T cells, B-cell-depleted T cells, or PBMCs supplied cDNA or gDNA.

Profiling relied on immunoSEQ multiplex PCR, and the TCRdb table lists in-frame clones only, not all of them. Seen here are around 40,000 clones, 80% observed once, and the top ten hold around 38%. Trimming pared 2 bases from V and 9 bases from J, leaving 20 bases between. The CDR3 covers 16 residues. Germline V gene data show CDR1 as GTSNPN and CDR2 as SVGIG (reference sequence). The TCR was taken from a man older than 75 with active or convalescent COVID-19. Sequencing was done on a sample of peripheral blood. J is TRBJ1-6 and V is TRBV30; possibly TRBD1 for D (5 bases). The CDR3 sequence is CAWSSAGGLRSSPLHF. CDR3 DNA: TGTGCCTGGAGTTCGGCCGGGGGACTTCGTAGTTCACCCCTCCACTTT.